Presented here are 8 T cell receptor beta chains from one specimen sequenced in a study of cytomegalovirus exposure and HLA in healthy donors. Primers for the PCR totalled 60 Vbeta and 13 Jbeta. Assay: immunoSEQ multiplex PCR; the TCRdb copy retains only in-frame clones and omits some. The repertoire has roughly 73,000 clones, 70% to 80% of them found once; the top ten carry around 3%. Source material: PBMCs. Receptor source: a man aged 40-49 years in good health and CMV-seronegative.

The chain uses TRBV6-1 and TRBJ2-7, with TRBD1 matching 10 bases. Trimming removed 7 bases from V and 5 bases from J; junction bases left unmatched: 8. Per germline, CDR1 MNHNS and CDR2 SASEGT. The CDR3 extends over 14 amino acids. The CDR3 sequence: CASIIGTGVHEQYF. CDR3 bases: TGTGCCAGCATCATTGGGACAGGGGTCCACGAGCAGTACTTC.

The CDR3 reads CASSLAVQGVTGELFF. DNA for the CDR3: TGTGCCAGCAGCTTGGCAGTTCAGGGGGTCACCGGGGAGCTGTTTTTT. The chain uses TRBV5-4 and TRBJ2-2, with 7 bases lining up with TRBD1. CDR3 length: 16 amino acids. Germline loops: CDR1 SGHNT, CDR2 YYREEE (reference sequence). V shed 0 bases, J shed 4 bases, and the junction held 6 bases outside the gene matches.

Concerning this clone itself: Relative to the germline gene, one junction end is altered; a read error may explain this. The chain couples TRBV7-9 to TRBJ1-5; maybe TRBD1 (5 bases). The CDR3 is 15 residues long. Germline V gene lookup returns CDR1 SEHNR and CDR2 FQNEAQ (reference sequence). CDR3 DNA sequence: TGTTCCAGCAGCCCTCGGGGGGGTTTGAATCAGCCCCAGCATTTT. Translated, it gives CSSSPRGGLNQPQHF.

V and J are TRBV11-2 and TRBJ2-7, with TRBD2 matching 7 bases. The CDR3 extends over 15 amino acids. V lost 6 bases to trimming and J lost 4 bases; unmatched junction nucleotides: 12. Germline lookup yields CDR1 SGHAT and CDR2 FQNNGV. The CDR3 here is CASSLAALSYYEQYF. In DNA, the CDR3 is TGTGCCAGCAGTCTAGCGGCCCTGTCCTATTACGAGCAGTACTTC.

Concerning this clone itself: Within the sample, other DNA sequences also encode this same CDR3. CDR3 in DNA: TGTGCCAGCTCACCGGGACAGGGGAACTATGGCTACACCTTC. Translated, it gives CASSPGQGNYGYTF. The chain employs TRBV18 and TRBJ1-2, with 10 nucleotides matching TRBD1. Germline V CDR1 and CDR2: KGHSH, LQKENI. The CDR3 totals 14 residues. The J segment lost 2 bases and the V segment lost 3 bases, leaving 0 bases of the junction unmatched.

In regard to this clone: One junction end disagrees with the germline gene, perhaps due to a read error. This sample also contains other DNA sequences that code for the same CDR3. The V call is TRBV29-1, the J call TRBJ1-3; D is unresolved. The CDR3 runs to 13 residues. Germline CDR1 is SQVTM and CDR2 is ANQGSEA. CDR3 residues: CSVGASSGNTIYF. DNA of the CDR3: TGCAGCGTGGGAGCTTCCTCTGGAAACACCATATATTTC.

With regard to this clone: At one boundary the junction diverges from the germline segment, which might be a read error. The gene calls are TRBV7-9 and TRBJ2-1; D not resolved. This CDR3 contains 14 residues. The germline V gene encodes CDR1 SEHNR and CDR2 FQNEAQ (reference sequence). In DNA, the CDR3 is TGTTCCAGCAGCTTTATCCCTAGCTACAATGAGCAGTTCTTC. Its protein is CSSSFIPSYNEQFF.

The gene calls are TRBV4-3 and TRBJ2-1; D might be TRBD2 (5 bases). The CDR3 has 14 residues. Germline loops: CDR1 LGHNA, CDR2 YSLEER. Between the trimmed V and J ends, which lost 0 bases and 4 bases, there was a span of 7 bases. CDR3 in DNA: TGCGCCAGCAGCCAAGAAACTAGATACAATGAGCAGTTCTTC. Translation gives CASSQETRYNEQFF.